This record covers a single TCR beta chain. Original handling: Nucleated cell counts were estimated from reference gene primer amplification. Sequenced by immunoSEQ multiplex PCR; TCRdb stores in-frame clones only, minus some. That table is the source of V, J and clone size, and D and trimming were worked out from the DNA. The top ten clones hold less than 4.5% of a sample with 200,000 or so clones, 86% of them seen once. These data come from a study of blood T cell repertoires in COVID-19. Study-level background: Some COVID-19 samples were acute and others convalescent; all came from the United States, Italy and Spain.

The CDR3 is made up of 13 amino acids. The V end was cut by 2 bases, the J end by 3 bases, with 5 bases between. Sequencing was performed on PBMCs or T cells enriched from blood (not recorded which). This chain joins TRBV12-3 or TRBV12-4 and TRBJ1-3; unclear D gene. This clonotype was obtained from a woman between 40 and 55 years old with acute COVID-19. The CDR3: CASSLILGNTIYF. The DNA of the CDR3 is TGTGCCAGCAGTTTAATTCTTGGAAACACCATATATTTT.